This T cell receptor (beta chain) was recovered during a study of T cell responses to AZD1222 COVID-19 vaccine. Study details: Timing groups of about 4 and about 12 weeks for second doses were pooled.

Concerning this clone: Its antigen is currently unknown.

Using immunoSEQ multiplex PCR, the repertoire was profiled, and TCRdb retains in-frame clones only, with some absent. The table records 100,000 to 150,000 clones, more than 80% of them present only once. Study-level results: Donors in the cohort were predominantly white British and more often female, and clonal diversity was possibly underestimated. Scientists sampled the repertoires only once the peak T cell response had passed. Regions left unmutated in variants are reportedly the target of nearly half of spike-specific TCRs.

The specimen comprised peripheral blood, sampled on day 0 of AZD1222 vaccination. This TCR was sampled from an adult in good health.

The CDR3 DNA reads TGTGCCAGCAGTTACGCTGACAGCTTTAACTATGGCTACACCTTC. It specifies CASSYADSFNYGYTF. The rearrangement links TRBV6-5 to TRBJ1-2; perhaps TRBD1 as D (5 bases). Trimming removed 2 bases from V and 1 base from J, with 11 bases in between. Germline V gene data show CDR1 as MNHEY and CDR2 as SVGAGI. The CDR3 is made up of 15 amino acids.